This TCR beta chain was recorded in a study of a mutant IDH1 vaccine in newly diagnosed glioma. Sequenced by immunoSEQ multiplex PCR; TCRdb stores in-frame clones only, minus some. The data contain tens of thousands of clones, around 84% of them singletons. In this sample, this clone turned up a few times. Its antigen is not known. The V gene's germline CDR1 is SGHTA and CDR2 FQGNSA. Trimming cost V 2 bases and J 7 bases, with 6 bases left between them. CDR3 length: 12 amino acids. Sample time point: week 35, safety follow-up. What each vaccine dose contained was 300 ug of mutant IDH1 20-mer peptide, accompanied by topical imiquimod. The vaccination schedule gave patients eight doses in weeks 1, 3, 5, 7, 11, 15, 19 and 23.

This specimen consisted of PBMCs, obtained from a glioma patient whose treatment included an IDH1 peptide vaccine. This sequence originates from a man aged 25 to 40 with glioma. The genes are TRBV7-2 and TRBJ2-1; D unresolved. For the CDR3, the DNA is TGTGCCAGCAGCTTAAAAGCGAATGAGCAGTTCTTC. Translating it yields CASSLKANEQFF.